Listed below are T cell receptor beta chains from one sample, sequenced in a study of blood T cell repertoires in COVID-19. The method was immunoSEQ multiplex PCR; TCRdb's version includes in-frame clones alone and lacks a portion of them. The sample consists of roughly 310,000 clones, around 89% of them appearing once. The sequenced sample consisted of peripheral blood. The source of these receptors is a woman aged 50 to 60 with active or convalescent COVID-19. Each CDR3 is given with its conserved first and last residue. Each record gives: J gene, V gene, clone size, D gene, CDR3 DNA, CDR3 protein. A D gene is named only where the DNA matches it firmly. Not every row has a clone size; where given, it reads once, few, many or a size class.

TRBJ1-6 TRBV7-3 . . TGTGCCAGCAGCTTAGGCAGGGCCAATTCACCCCTCCACTTT CASSLGRANSPLHF
TRBJ1-6 TRBV30 . TRBD1 TGTGCCTGGACCGGGACAGGGACATGGGATTCACCCCTCCACTTT CAWTGTGTWDSPLHF
TRBJ1-5 TRBV28 . TRBD1 TGTGCCAGCAGCGACAGGGGGAACAATCAGCCCCAGCATTTT CASSDRGNNQPQHF
TRBJ2-6 TRBV24-1 . . TGTGCCACCAGTGAAGGAGGGGCTGGGGCCAACGTCCTGACTTTC CATSEGGAGANVLTF
TRBJ2-3 TRBV3-1/TRBV3-2 once . TGTGCCAGCGGAGGCACAGATACGCAGTATTTT CASGGTDTQYF
TRBJ2-7 TRBV5-1 . TRBD1 TGCGCCAGCAGCTTGCCGGGACAGGGGCCCGAGCAGTACTTC CASSLPGQGPEQYF
TRBJ2-1 TRBV24-1 . TRBD1 TGTGCCACCAGTGATACGCCCTACCTCCGGGACAGGGGCACCAATGAGCAGTTCTTC CATSDTPYLRDRGTNEQFF
TRBJ2-7 TRBV2 . TRBD2 TGTGCCAGCAGTTCTGGCGGGAGAGGCGGTTTCTACGAGCAGTACTTC CASSSGGRGGFYEQYF
TRBJ2-1 TRBV28 . TRBD2 TGTGCCAGCAGTACCGGGTGGGCTAGCGGGAGGGTTGGCTACAATGAGCAGTTCTTC CASSTGWASGRVGYNEQFF
TRBJ2-5 TRBV19 . TRBD2 TGTGCCAGTAGTATAGGGACTAGCGGAGTCAGTCAAGAGACCCAGTACTTC CASSIGTSGVSQETQYF
TRBJ1-3 TRBV5-1 . TRBD1 TGCGCCAGCAGCCCCGGGACAGCCCTCTCTGGAAACACCATATATTTT CASSPGTALSGNTIYF
TRBJ1-2 TRBV7-9 few TRBD1 TGTGCCAGCAGCTCCGCCGGGACAGAGTTTAACTATGGCTACACCTTC CASSSAGTEFNYGYTF
TRBJ1-6 TRBV27 . . TGTGCCAGCAGTTTAAGAGGGTCCAATTCACCCCTCCACTTT CASSLRGSNSPLHF
TRBJ2-5 TRBV5-4 . . TGTGCCAGCAGCTTGGTCTGGCAGGAACGAGAGACCCAGTACTTC CASSLVWQERETQYF
TRBJ2-1 TRBV5-1 . TRBD2 TGCGCCAGCAGCTTTAGCGGGGGGGCGTCCTACAATGAGCAGTTCTTC CASSFSGGASYNEQFF
TRBJ1-4 TRBV6-2/TRBV6-3 few . TGTGCCAGCAGTTACGAAAAGGGGTCCGGTTTTACTAATGAAAAACTGTTTTTT CASSYEKGSGFTNEKLFF
TRBJ2-5 TRBV11-2 . TRBD2 TGTGCCAGCAGCTTAGTCGCAGCGGGGGACCAAGAGACCCAGTACTTC CASSLVAAGDQETQYF
TRBJ1-2 TRBV24-1 . . TGTGCCACCAGCTCAACAGCCACCTATGGCTACACCTTC CATSSTATYGYTF
TRBJ1-3 TRBV6-5 . TRBD1 TGTGCCAGCAGAAGAACAGGGGTTGGAAACACCATATATTTT CASRRTGVGNTIYF
TRBJ2-7 TRBV30 . . TGTGCCTGGAGTCCCTATAGATCCTACGAGCAGTACTTC CAWSPYRSYEQYF
TRBJ1-4 TRBV30 . . TGTGCCTGGAGTCTAGGGGGAAAACTGTTTTTT CAWSLGGKLFF
TRBJ2-7 TRBV19 . . TGTGCCAGTAGTCTAGGGACTTCACCCTACGAGCAGTACTTC CASSLGTSPYEQYF
TRBJ1-1 TRBV10-3 . TRBD1 TGTGCCATCAGCGCCCCCGGGACAGGCAATACTGAAGCTTTCTTT CAISAPGTGNTEAFF
TRBJ1-5 TRBV9 few . TGTGCCAGCAGCGTAGAAGGGGGAAATCAGCCCCAGCATTTT CASSVEGGNQPQHF
TRBJ2-2 TRBV6-5 once TRBD1 TGTGCCAGCAGCCTAGACAGGGGTAGGACCGGGGAGCTGTTTTTT CASSLDRGRTGELFF
TRBJ1-2 TRBV5-6 . . TGTGCCAGCAGCCATGACAGGATCAACTATGGCTACACCTTC CASSHDRINYGYTF
TRBJ1-5 TRBV30 . TRBD1 TGTGCCTGGAGTTCCAGGGGGCTTGGAAGCAATCAGCCCCAGCATTTT CAWSSRGLGSNQPQHF
TRBJ2-4 TRBV30 few TRBD2 TGTGCCTGGAGTGTGGTCCGTGGGGGGGGTCAGTACTTC CAWSVVRGGGQYF